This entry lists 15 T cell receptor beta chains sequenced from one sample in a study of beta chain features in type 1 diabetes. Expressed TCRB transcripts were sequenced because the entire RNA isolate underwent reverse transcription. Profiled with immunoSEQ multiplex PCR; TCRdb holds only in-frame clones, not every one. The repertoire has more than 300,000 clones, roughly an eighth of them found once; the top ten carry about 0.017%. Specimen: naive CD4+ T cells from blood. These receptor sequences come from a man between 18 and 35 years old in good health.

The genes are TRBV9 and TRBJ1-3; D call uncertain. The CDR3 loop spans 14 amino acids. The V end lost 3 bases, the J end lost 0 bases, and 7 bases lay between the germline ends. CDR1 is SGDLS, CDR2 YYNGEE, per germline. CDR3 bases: TGTGCCAGCAGCGCCACAGACTCTGGAAACACCATATATTTT. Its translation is CASSATDSGNTIYF.

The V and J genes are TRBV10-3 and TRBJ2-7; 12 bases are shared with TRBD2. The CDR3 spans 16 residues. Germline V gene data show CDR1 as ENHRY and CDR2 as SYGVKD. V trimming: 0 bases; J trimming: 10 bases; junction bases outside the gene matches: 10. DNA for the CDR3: TGTGCCATCAGTGAGTCGACGGTTGGACTAGCGGGAAGTCAGTACTTC. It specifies CAISESTVGLAGSQYF.

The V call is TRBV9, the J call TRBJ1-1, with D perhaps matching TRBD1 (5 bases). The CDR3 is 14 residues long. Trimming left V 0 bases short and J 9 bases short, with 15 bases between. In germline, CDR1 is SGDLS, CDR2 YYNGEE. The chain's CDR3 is CASSVGGSQDQAFF. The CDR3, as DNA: TGTGCCAGCAGCGTAGGGGGCTCACAGGATCAAGCTTTCTTT.

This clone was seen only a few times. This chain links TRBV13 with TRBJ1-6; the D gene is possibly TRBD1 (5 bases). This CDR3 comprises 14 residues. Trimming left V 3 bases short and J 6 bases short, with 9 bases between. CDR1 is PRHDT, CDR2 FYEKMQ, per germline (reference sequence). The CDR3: CASSLRQTNSPLHF. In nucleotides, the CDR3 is TGTGCCAGCAGCTTGAGACAGACTAATTCACCCCTCCACTTT.

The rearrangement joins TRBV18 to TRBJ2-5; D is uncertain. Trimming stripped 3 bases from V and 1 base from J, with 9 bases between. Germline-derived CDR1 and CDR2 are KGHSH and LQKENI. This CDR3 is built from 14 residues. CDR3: CASSPGEPQETQYF. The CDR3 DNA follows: TGTGCCAGCTCACCCGGAGAACCCCAAGAGACCCAGTACTTC.

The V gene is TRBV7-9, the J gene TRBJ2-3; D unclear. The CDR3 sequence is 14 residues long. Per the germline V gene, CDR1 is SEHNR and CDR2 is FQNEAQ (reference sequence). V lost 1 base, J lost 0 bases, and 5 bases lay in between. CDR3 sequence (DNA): TGTGCCAGCAGCTTAGGCAGGAGCACAGATACGCAGTATTTT. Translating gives CASSLGRSTDTQYF.

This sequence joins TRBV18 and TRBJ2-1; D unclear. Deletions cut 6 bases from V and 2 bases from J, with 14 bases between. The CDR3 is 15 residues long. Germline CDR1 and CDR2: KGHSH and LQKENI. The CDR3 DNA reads TGTGCCAGCTCCCGACTTGATATTGCCTACAATGAGCAGTTCTTC. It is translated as CASSRLDIAYNEQFF.

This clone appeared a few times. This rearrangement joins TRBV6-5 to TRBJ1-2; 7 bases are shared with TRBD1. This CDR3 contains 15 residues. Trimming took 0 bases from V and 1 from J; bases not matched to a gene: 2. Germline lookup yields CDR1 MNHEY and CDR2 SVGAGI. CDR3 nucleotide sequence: TGTGCCAGCAGTTACTCACAGGGGCTTAACTATGGCTACACCTTC. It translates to CASSYSQGLNYGYTF.

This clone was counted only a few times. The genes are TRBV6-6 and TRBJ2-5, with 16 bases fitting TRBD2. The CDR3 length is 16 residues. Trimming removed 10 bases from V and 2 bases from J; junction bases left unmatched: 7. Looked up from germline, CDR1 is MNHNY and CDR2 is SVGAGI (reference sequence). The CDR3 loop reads CATRGLAGGPQETQYF. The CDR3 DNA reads TGTGCCACCCGGGGACTAGCGGGAGGGCCGCAAGAGACCCAGTACTTC.

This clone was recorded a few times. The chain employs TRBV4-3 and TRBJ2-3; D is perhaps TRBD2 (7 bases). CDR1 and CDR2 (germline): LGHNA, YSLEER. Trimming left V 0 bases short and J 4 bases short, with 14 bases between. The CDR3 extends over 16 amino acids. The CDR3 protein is CASSQDMTGGPDTQYF. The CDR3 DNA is TGCGCCAGCAGCCAAGATATGACGGGGGGCCCAGATACGCAGTATTTT.

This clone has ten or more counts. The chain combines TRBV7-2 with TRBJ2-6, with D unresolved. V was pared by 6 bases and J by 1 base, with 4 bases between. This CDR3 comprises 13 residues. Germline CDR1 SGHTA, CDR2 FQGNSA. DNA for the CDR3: TGTGCCAGCAGGCTATCTGGGGCCAACGTCCTGACTTTC. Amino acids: CASRLSGANVLTF.

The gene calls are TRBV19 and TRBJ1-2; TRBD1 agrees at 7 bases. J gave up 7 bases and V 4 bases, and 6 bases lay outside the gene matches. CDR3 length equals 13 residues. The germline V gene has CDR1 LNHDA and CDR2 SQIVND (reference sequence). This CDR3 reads CASSRGQVGGYTF. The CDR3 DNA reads TGTGCCAGTAGTAGAGGACAGGTTGGTGGCTACACCTTC.

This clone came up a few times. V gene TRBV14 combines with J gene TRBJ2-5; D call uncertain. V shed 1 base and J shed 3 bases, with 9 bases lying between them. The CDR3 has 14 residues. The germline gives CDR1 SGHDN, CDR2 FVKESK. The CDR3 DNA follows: TGTGCCAGCAGCCAAGTAACACTAAAAGAGACCCAGTACTTC. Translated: CASSQVTLKETQYF.

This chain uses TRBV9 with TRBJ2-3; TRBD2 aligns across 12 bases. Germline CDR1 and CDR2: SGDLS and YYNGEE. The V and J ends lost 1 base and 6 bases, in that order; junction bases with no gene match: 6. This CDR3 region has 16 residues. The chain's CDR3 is CASSVWTSGKGDTQYF. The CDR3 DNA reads TGTGCCAGCAGCGTATGGACTAGCGGGAAGGGGGATACGCAGTATTTT.

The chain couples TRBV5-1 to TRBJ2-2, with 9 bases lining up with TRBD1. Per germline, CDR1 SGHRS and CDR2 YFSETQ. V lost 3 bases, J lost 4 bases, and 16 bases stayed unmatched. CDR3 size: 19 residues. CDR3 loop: CASSSPPSGTGTITGELFF. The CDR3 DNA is TGCGCCAGCAGCTCCCCCCCCTCCGGGACAGGGACAATCACCGGGGAGCTGTTTTTT.